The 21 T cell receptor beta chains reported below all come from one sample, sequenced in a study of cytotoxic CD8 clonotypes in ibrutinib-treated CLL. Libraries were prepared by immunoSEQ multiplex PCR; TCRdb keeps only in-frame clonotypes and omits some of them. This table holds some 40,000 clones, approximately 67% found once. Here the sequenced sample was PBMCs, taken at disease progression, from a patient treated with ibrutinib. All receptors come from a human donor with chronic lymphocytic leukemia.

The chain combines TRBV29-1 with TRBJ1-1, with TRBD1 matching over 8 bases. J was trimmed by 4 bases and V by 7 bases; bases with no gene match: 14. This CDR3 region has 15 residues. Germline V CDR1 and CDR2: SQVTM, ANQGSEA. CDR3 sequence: CSAPLYRGTFTEAFF. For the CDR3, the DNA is TGCAGCGCCCCACTATACAGGGGGACCTTCACTGAAGCTTTCTTT.

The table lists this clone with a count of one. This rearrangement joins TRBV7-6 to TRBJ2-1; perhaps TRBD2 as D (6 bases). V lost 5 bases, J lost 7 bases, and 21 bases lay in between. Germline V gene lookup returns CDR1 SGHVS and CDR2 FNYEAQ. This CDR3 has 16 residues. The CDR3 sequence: CASSPRPWRAQNEQFF. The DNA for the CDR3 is TGTGCCAGCAGCCCCCGTCCCTGGAGGGCCCAGAATGAGCAGTTCTTC. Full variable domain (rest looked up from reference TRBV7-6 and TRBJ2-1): GAGVSQSPRYKVTKRGQDVALRCDPISGHVSLYWYRQALGQGPEFLTYFNYEAQQDKSGLPNDRFSAERPEGSISTLTIQRTEQRDSAMYRCASSPRPWRAQNEQFFGPGTRLTVL.

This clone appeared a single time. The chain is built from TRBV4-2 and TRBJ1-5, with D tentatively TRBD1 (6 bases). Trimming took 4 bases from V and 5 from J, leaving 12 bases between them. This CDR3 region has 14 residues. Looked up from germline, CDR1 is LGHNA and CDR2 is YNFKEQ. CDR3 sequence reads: CASSPGDTHQPQHF. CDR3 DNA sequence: TGTGCCAGCAGCCCGGGGGACACCCATCAGCCCCAGCATTTT.

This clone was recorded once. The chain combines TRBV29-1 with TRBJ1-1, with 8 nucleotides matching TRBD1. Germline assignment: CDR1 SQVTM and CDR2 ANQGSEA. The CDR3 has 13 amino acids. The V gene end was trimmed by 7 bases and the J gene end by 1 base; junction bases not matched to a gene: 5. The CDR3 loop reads CSGGQGANTEAFF. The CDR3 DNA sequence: TGCAGCGGAGGACAGGGCGCGAACACTGAAGCTTTCTTT. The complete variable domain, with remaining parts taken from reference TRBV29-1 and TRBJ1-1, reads SAVISQKPSRDICQRGTSLTIQCQVDSQVTMMFWYRQQPGQSLTLIATANQGSEATYESGFVIDKFPISRPNLTFSTLTVSNMSPEDSSIYLCSGGQGANTEAFFGQGTRLTVV.

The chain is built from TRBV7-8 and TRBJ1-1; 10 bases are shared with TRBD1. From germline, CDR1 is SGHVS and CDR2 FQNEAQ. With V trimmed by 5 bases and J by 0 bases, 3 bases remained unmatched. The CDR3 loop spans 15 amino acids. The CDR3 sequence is CASSGGTGVNTEAFF. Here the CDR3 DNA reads TGTGCCAGCAGCGGAGGGACAGGGGTGAACACTGAAGCTTTCTTT.

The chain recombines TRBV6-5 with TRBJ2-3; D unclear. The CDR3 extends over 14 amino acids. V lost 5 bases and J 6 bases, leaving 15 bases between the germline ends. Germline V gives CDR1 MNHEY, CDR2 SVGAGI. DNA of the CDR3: TGTGCCAGCAGTGCCGCGGCTCGCGAGGATACGCAGTATTTT. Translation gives CASSAAAREDTQYF.

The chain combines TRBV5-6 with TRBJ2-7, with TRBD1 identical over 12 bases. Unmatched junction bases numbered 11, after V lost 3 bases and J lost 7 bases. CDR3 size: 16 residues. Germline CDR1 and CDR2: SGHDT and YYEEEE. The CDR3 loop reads CASSSRGTGGSREQYF. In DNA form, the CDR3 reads TGTGCCAGCAGCTCCAGGGGGACAGGGGGCTCTCGGGAGCAGTACTTC.

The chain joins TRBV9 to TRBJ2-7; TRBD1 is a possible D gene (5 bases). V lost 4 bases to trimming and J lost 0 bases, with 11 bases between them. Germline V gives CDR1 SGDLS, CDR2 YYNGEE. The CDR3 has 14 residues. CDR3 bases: TGTGCCAGCAGCCCGTACAGGAGCTCCTACGAGCAGTACTTC. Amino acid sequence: CASSPYRSSYEQYF.

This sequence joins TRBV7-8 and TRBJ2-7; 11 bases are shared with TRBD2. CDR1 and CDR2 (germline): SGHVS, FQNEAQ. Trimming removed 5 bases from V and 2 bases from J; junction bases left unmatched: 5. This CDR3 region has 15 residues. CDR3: CASSGGTSGTYEQYF. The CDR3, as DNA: TGTGCCAGCAGCGGAGGGACTAGCGGCACCTACGAGCAGTACTTC.

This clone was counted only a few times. The CDR3 coding sequence is TGTGCCAGCAGCGTAGGAGCGGGAGGGGGGGAGACCCAGTACTTC. It translates to CASSVGAGGGETQYF. The rearrangement uses TRBV9 and TRBJ2-5, with TRBD2 matching 10 bases. CDR1 SGDLS and CDR2 YYNGEE come from the germline V gene. V trimming: 0 bases; J trimming: 5 bases; junction bases outside the gene matches: 4. The CDR3 is made up of 15 amino acids.

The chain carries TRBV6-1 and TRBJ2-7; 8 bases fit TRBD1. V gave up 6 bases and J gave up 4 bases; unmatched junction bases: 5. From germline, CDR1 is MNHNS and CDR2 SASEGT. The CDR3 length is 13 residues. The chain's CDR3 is CASRWQGAYEQYF. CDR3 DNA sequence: TGTGCCAGCAGGTGGCAGGGGGCGTACGAGCAGTACTTC.

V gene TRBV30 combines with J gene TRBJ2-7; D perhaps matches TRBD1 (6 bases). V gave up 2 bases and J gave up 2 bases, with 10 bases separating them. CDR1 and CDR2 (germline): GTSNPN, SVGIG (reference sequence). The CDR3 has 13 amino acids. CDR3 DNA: TGTGCCTGGAGTATGGACAGTACCTACGAGCAGTACTTC. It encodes CAWSMDSTYEQYF.

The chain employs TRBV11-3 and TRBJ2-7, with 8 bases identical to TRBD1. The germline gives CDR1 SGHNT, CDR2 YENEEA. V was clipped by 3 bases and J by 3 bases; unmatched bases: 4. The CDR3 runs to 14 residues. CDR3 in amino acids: CASSFRDRFYEQYF. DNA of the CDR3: TGTGCCAGCAGCTTCCGGGACAGGTTCTACGAGCAGTACTTC.

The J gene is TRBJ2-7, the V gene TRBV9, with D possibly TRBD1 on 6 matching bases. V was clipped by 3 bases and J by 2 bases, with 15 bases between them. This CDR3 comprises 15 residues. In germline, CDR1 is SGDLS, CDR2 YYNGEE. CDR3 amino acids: CASSATGTSPYEQYF. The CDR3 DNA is TGTGCCAGCAGCGCCACTGGGACATCTCCCTACGAGCAGTACTTC.

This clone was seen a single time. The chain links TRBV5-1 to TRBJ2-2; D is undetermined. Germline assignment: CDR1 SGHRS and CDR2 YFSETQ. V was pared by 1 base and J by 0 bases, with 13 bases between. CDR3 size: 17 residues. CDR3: CASSLNGMTSNTGELFF. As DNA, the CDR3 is TGCGCCAGCAGCTTGAATGGAATGACGTCGAACACCGGGGAGCTGTTTTTT. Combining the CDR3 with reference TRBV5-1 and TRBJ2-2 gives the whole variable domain KAGVTQTPRYLIKTRGQQVTLSCSPISGHRSVSWYQQTPGQGLQFLFEYFSETQRNKGNFPGRFSGRQFSNSRSEMNVSTLELGDSALYLCASSLNGMTSNTGELFFGEGSRLTVL.

The CDR3 bases are TGTGCCTGGAGGGTAGGGCTCGAGCAGTACTTC. Translating it yields CAWRVGLEQYF. The chain joins TRBV30 to TRBJ2-7; D call uncertain. Germline V gene lookup returns CDR1 GTSNPN and CDR2 SVGIG (reference sequence). The CDR3 is made up of 11 amino acids. V was trimmed by 3 bases and J by 6 bases, leaving 9 bases between them.

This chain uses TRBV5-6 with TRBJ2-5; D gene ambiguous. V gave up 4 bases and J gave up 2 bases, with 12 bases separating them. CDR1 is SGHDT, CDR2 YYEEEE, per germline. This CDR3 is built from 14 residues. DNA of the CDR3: TGTGCCAGCAGCCCGGCTAGTGCTCAAGAGACCCAGTACTTC. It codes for CASSPASAQETQYF. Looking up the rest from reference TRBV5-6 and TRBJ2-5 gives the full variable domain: DAGVTQSPTHLIKTRGQQVTLRCSPKSGHDTVSWYQQALGQGPQFIFQYYEEEERQRGNFPDRFSGHQFPNYSSELNVNALLLGDSALYLCASSPASAQETQYFGPGTRLLVL.

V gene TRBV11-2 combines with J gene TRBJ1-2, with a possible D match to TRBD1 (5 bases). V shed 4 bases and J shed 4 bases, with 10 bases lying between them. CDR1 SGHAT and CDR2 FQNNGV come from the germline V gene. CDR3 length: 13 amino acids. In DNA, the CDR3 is TGTGCCAGCAGCTCAGGGTTGGGCTATGGCTACACCTTC. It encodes CASSSGLGYGYTF.

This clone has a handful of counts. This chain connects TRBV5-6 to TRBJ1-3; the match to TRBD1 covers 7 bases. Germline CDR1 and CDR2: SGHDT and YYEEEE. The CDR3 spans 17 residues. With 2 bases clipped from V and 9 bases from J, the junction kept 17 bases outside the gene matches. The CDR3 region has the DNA TGTGCCAGCAGCTTTCGTTGGACAGGATCCTCTGGCGGCACCATATATTTT. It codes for CASSFRWTGSSGGTIYF.

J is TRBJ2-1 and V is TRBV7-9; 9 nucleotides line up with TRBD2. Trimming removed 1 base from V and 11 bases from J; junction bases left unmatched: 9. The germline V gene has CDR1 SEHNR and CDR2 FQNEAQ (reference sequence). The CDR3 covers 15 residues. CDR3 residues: CASSLGLAGRGKQFF. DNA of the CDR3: TGTGCCAGCAGCTTAGGGCTAGCGGGACGGGGGAAGCAGTTCTTC. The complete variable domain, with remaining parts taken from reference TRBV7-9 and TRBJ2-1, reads DTGVSQNPRHKITKRGQNVTFRCDPISEHNRLYWYRQTLGQGPEFLTYFQNEAQLEKSRLLSDRFSAERPKGSFSTLEIQRTEQGDSAMYLCASSLGLAGRGKQFFGPGTRLTVL.

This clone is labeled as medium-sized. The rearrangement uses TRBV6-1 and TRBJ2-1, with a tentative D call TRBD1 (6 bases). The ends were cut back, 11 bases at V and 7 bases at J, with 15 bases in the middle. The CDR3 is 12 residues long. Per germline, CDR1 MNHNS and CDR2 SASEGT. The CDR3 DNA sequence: TGTGCCGGCGCCATTGACAGGAATGAGCAGTTCTTC. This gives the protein CAGAIDRNEQFF.